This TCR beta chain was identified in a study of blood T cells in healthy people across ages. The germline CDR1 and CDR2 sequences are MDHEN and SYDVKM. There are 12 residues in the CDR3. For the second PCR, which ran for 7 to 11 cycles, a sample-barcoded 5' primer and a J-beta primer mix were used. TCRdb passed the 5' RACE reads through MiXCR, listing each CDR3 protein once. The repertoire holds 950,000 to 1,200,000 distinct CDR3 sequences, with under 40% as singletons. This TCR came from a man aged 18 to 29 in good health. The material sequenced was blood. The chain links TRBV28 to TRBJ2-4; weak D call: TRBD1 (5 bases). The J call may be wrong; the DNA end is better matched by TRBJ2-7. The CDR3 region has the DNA TGTGCCAGCAGTTTACCAGGGCTCGAGCAGTACTTC. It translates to CASSLPGLEQYF.